This TCR beta chain was sequenced for a study of blood T cell repertoires in COVID-19. V shed 3 bases and J shed 0 bases, with 6 bases lying between them. The length of the CDR3 is 14 residues. In the authors' methods: Reference gene primer amplification yielded estimated nucleated cell counts. TCRdb's copy holds only in-frame clones and misses some; the assay was immunoSEQ multiplex PCR. The D gene and trimming were derived from the DNA, and the V and J assignments and clone size from that table. The table shows roughly 220,000 clones, with 80% to 90% occurring only once. The sample holds a few counts of this clone.

The TCR sequence derives from a woman aged 80 or older with COVID-19, enrolled during active disease. The material sequenced was peripheral blood. The chain has TRBV23-1 and TRBJ1-3, with a weak D call TRBD1 (5 bases). TRBV23-1 is labeled an ORF, and its function is uncertain. CDR3 DNA sequence: TGCGCCAGCAGTCAGGGACTCTCTGGAAACACCATATATTTT. Translating gives CASSQGLSGNTIYF.